This T cell receptor beta chain came from a study of blood T cells in healthy people across ages. Combining a sample-barcoded 5' primer with a J-beta primer mix, a second PCR ran for roughly 7 to 12 cycles. TCRdb reanalysed the 5' RACE reads using MiXCR and keeps one entry per CDR3 protein. The sample includes more than 1,000,000 distinct CDR3 sequences, around 27% of them seen just once. Trimming at V came to 4 bases and at J to 4 bases, leaving 11 bases not matched to a gene. CDR3 size: 17 residues. CDR1 SGHTA and CDR2 FQGNSA come from the germline V gene. The same data also went into a second study, on T cells of mothers and their children. That paper notes: A few healthy Caucasian mothers, along with their six children, were the donors.

The source of this sequence is a girl aged 2 to 10 in good health. The genes are TRBV7-2 and TRBJ2-1; 9 bases fit TRBD2. Sequenced input: blood. CDR3 region: CASSSKFSSGDYNEQFF. The CDR3 nucleotides read TGTGCCAGCAGCTCGAAATTCTCTAGCGGGGATTACAATGAGCAGTTCTTC.